The TCR beta chain under discussion was sequenced for a study of T cell responses to AZD1222 COVID-19 vaccine. On this clone: Antigen specificity is unknown.

The study's findings and limits: Possibly, clonal diversity was underestimated; donors were largely white British and included more females.

This CDR3 is built from 10 residues. Germline V gene lookup returns CDR1 SQVTM and CDR2 ANQGSEA. Trimming shortened V by 5 bases and J by 5 bases, and 3 bases separated the two germline ends. Only in-frame clones appear in the TCRdb table, and some are missing; sequencing was by immunoSEQ multiplex PCR. This table has around 130,000 clones, approximately 92% appearing once. The chain couples TRBV29-1 to TRBJ1-4, with D uncertain. The receptor was derived from an adult in good health. Here the sequenced sample was peripheral blood, taken on day 0 of AZD1222 vaccination. DNA for the CDR3: TGCAGCGTTCAAAATGAAAAACTGTTTTTT. Protein product: CSVQNEKLFF.